The rows below give T cell receptor beta chains drawn from one sample of a study of Ad26.COV2.S vaccination and SARS-CoV-2 variants. Generated by immunoSEQ multiplex PCR, the TCRdb table keeps only in-frame clones and is missing some. This sample has approximately 300,000 clones, with about 82% found just once. This specimen consisted of peripheral blood, obtained in a trial of Ad26.COV2.S vaccine versus placebo. The receptors come from a person aged 18-60 years who received the Ad26.COV2.S COVID-19 vaccine or a placebo. Both conserved end residues are part of each CDR3. D genes are given only for firm matches. Clone sizes are given selectively: once, few, many, or a class where the clone is expanded.

CDR3 length: 15; clone size: few; D gene: TRBD1; J gene: TRBJ2-7; V gene: TRBV5-1; CDR3 DNA: TGCGCCAGCAGCTTGGGGACAGGGGTCTCCTACGAGCAGTACTTC; CDR3 protein: CASSLGTGVSYEQYF
CDR3 length: 14; clone size: once; D gene: TRBD1; J gene: TRBJ2-7; V gene: TRBV5-8; CDR3 DNA: TGTGCCAGCAGCAGGGACAGGGGGATGAGCGAGCAGTACTTC; CDR3 protein: CASSRDRGMSEQYF
CDR3 length: 12; clone size: -; D gene: -; J gene: TRBJ2-7; V gene: TRBV18; CDR3 DNA: TGTGCCAGCTCGGGCCAAGCGAGGGAGCAGTACTTC; CDR3 protein: CASSGQAREQYF
CDR3 length: 12; clone size: -; D gene: TRBD1; J gene: TRBJ1-2; V gene: TRBV3-1/TRBV3-2; CDR3 DNA: TGTGCCAGCAGCCAAGGCAGGGGGCGCGACACCTTC; CDR3 protein: CASSQGRGRDTF
CDR3 length: 14; clone size: -; D gene: TRBD1; J gene: TRBJ1-2; V gene: TRBV3-1/TRBV3-2; CDR3 DNA: TGTGCCAGCACCAGGACAGGGGGTACGGATGGCTACACCTTC; CDR3 protein: CASTRTGGTDGYTF
CDR3 length: 11; clone size: -; D gene: -; J gene: TRBJ1-3; V gene: TRBV7-8; CDR3 DNA: TGTGCCAGTGGACCTGGAAACACCATATATTTT; CDR3 protein: CASGPGNTIYF
CDR3 length: 18; clone size: -; D gene: -; J gene: TRBJ2-3; V gene: TRBV11-2; CDR3 DNA: TGTGCCAGCAGCTTGATGTACGTTAAAGATTATCAGGCAGATACGCAGTATTTT; CDR3 protein: CASSLMYVKDYQADTQYF
CDR3 length: 15; clone size: -; D gene: -; J gene: TRBJ1-4; V gene: TRBV7-8; CDR3 DNA: TGTGCCAGCAGCTTAATCGGGGTGGGGGGTGAAAAACTGTTTTTT; CDR3 protein: CASSLIGVGGEKLFF
CDR3 length: 18; clone size: -; D gene: TRBD1; J gene: TRBJ2-2; V gene: TRBV5-6; CDR3 DNA: TGTGCCAGCAGCTTCGGCCCTACCGGGACAGGGGACACCGGGGAGCTGTTTTTT; CDR3 protein: CASSFGPTGTGDTGELFF
CDR3 length: 13; clone size: once; D gene: -; J gene: TRBJ1-3; V gene: TRBV3-1/TRBV3-2; CDR3 DNA: TGTGCCAGCAGTTCAGCCTCTGGAAACACCATATATTTT; CDR3 protein: CASSSASGNTIYF
CDR3 length: 13; clone size: -; D gene: -; J gene: TRBJ1-4; V gene: TRBV7-3; CDR3 DNA: TGTGCCAGCAGCTTAGATCAGGGAGAAAAACTGTTTTTT; CDR3 protein: CASSLDQGEKLFF
CDR3 length: 14; clone size: -; D gene: -; J gene: TRBJ2-5; V gene: TRBV11-3; CDR3 DNA: TGTGCCAGCAAAAAAGGGGGGAATCAAGAGACCCAGTACTTC; CDR3 protein: CASKKGGNQETQYF
CDR3 length: 13; clone size: -; D gene: -; J gene: TRBJ2-2; V gene: TRBV29-1; CDR3 DNA: TGCAGCGTTGACAGGGCGAACACCGGGGAGCTGTTTTTT; CDR3 protein: CSVDRANTGELFF
CDR3 length: 14; clone size: -; D gene: -; J gene: TRBJ2-1; V gene: TRBV7-9; CDR3 DNA: TGTGCCAGCGGCGCCGGGACCTTCTACAATGAGCAGTTCTTC; CDR3 protein: CASGAGTFYNEQFF
CDR3 length: 16; clone size: -; D gene: TRBD1; J gene: TRBJ2-5; V gene: TRBV7-6; CDR3 DNA: TGTGCCAGCAGCCCCTTGACAGGGGTCAGATTAGAGACCCAGTACTTC; CDR3 protein: CASSPLTGVRLETQYF
CDR3 length: 15; clone size: -; D gene: TRBD1; J gene: TRBJ1-4; V gene: TRBV4-1; CDR3 DNA: TGCGCCAGCAGCCAGCTGACAGGGAGTAATGAAAAACTGTTTTTT; CDR3 protein: CASSQLTGSNEKLFF
CDR3 length: 14; clone size: -; D gene: -; J gene: TRBJ2-7; V gene: TRBV29-1; CDR3 DNA: TGCAGCGTTGAAGGCAAGGGGAGCTCCTACGAGCAGTACTTC; CDR3 protein: CSVEGKGSSYEQYF
CDR3 length: 16; clone size: once; D gene: TRBD1; J gene: TRBJ2-7; V gene: TRBV10-2; CDR3 DNA: TGCGCCAGCAAAAGGGACAGTTTCTCCTTCTCCTACGAGCAGTACTTC; CDR3 protein: CASKRDSFSFSYEQYF
CDR3 length: 14; clone size: -; D gene: -; J gene: TRBJ1-6; V gene: TRBV19; CDR3 DNA: TGTGCCAGTAGTATAAACAAGGACCGGGTACCCCTCCACTTT; CDR3 protein: CASSINKDRVPLHF
CDR3 length: 13; clone size: -; D gene: -; J gene: TRBJ1-1; V gene: TRBV19; CDR3 DNA: TGTGCCAGTTCTCAGAGGGTAACAACTGAAGCTTTCTTT; CDR3 protein: CASSQRVTTEAFF
CDR3 length: 15; clone size: -; D gene: -; J gene: TRBJ2-7; V gene: TRBV23-1; CDR3 DNA: TGCGCCAGCAACTCACTTGGGGTCTTTTCCTACGAGCAGTACTTC; CDR3 protein: CASNSLGVFSYEQYF
CDR3 length: 13; clone size: few; D gene: TRBD1; J gene: TRBJ1-4; V gene: TRBV6-5; CDR3 DNA: TGTGCCACAGGGGGGGGCTCAGGGGAAAAACTGTTTTTT; CDR3 protein: CATGGGSGEKLFF
CDR3 length: 11; clone size: -; D gene: -; J gene: TRBJ2-5; V gene: TRBV20-1; CDR3 DNA: TGCAGTTCTGGCCCTGCGGAGACCCAGTACTTC; CDR3 protein: CSSGPAETQYF
CDR3 length: 13; clone size: -; D gene: -; J gene: TRBJ1-4; V gene: TRBV28; CDR3 DNA: TGTGCCAGCAGTTTAGGCAGGAATGAAAAACTGTTTTTT; CDR3 protein: CASSLGRNEKLFF
CDR3 length: 12; clone size: -; D gene: TRBD2; J gene: TRBJ2-1; V gene: TRBV10-2; CDR3 DNA: TGCGCCAGCTTAGGACTAGCCAATGAGCAGTTCTTC; CDR3 protein: CASLGLANEQFF
CDR3 length: 13; clone size: -; D gene: -; J gene: TRBJ2-3; V gene: TRBV18; CDR3 DNA: TGTGCCAGCTCACCCTCAAATACGGATACGCAGTATTTT; CDR3 protein: CASSPSNTDTQYF
CDR3 length: 14; clone size: -; D gene: -; J gene: TRBJ2-3; V gene: TRBV6-5; CDR3 DNA: TGTGCCAGCAAATTGACGAAGAACACAGATACGCAGTATTTT; CDR3 protein: CASKLTKNTDTQYF
CDR3 length: 14; clone size: -; D gene: TRBD2; J gene: TRBJ2-2; V gene: TRBV7-8; CDR3 DNA: TGTGCCAGCAGCTCTAGCGGGCACACCGGGGAGCTGTTTTTT; CDR3 protein: CASSSSGHTGELFF
CDR3 length: 15; clone size: -; D gene: -; J gene: TRBJ2-5; V gene: TRBV9; CDR3 DNA: TGTGCCAGCAGCGCCATAGGGTACGTGGGAGAGACCCAGTACTTC; CDR3 protein: CASSAIGYVGETQYF
CDR3 length: 17; clone size: -; D gene: TRBD1; J gene: TRBJ2-3; V gene: TRBV3-1/TRBV3-2; CDR3 DNA: TGTGCCAGCAGCCAAGATTCAGGGGGATCAGGGAAAGATACGCAGTATTTT; CDR3 protein: CASSQDSGGSGKDTQYF
CDR3 length: 14; clone size: -; D gene: -; J gene: TRBJ1-5; V gene: TRBV9; CDR3 DNA: TGTGCCAGCAGCGCAAACGTAGCATCTCAGCCCCAGCATTTT; CDR3 protein: CASSANVASQPQHF
CDR3 length: 17; clone size: -; D gene: -; J gene: TRBJ1-5; V gene: TRBV7-8; CDR3 DNA: TGTGCCAGCAGCTTAGTGTATGGGGCGGTGAGCAATCAGCCCCAGCATTTT; CDR3 protein: CASSLVYGAVSNQPQHF
CDR3 length: 12; clone size: -; D gene: TRBD1; J gene: TRBJ1-1; V gene: TRBV2; CDR3 DNA: TGTGCCAGCCCCGAAACCGGGACAGTTTCTTTCTTT; CDR3 protein: CASPETGTVSFF
CDR3 length: 12; clone size: -; D gene: -; J gene: TRBJ2-1; V gene: TRBV11-3; CDR3 DNA: TGTGCCAGCAGCTTAGAGGGGTATGAGCAGTTCTTC; CDR3 protein: CASSLEGYEQFF
CDR3 length: 16; clone size: -; D gene: -; J gene: TRBJ2-7; V gene: TRBV5-5; CDR3 DNA: TGTGCCAGCAGCGTCGATCCGGGGGACAAGGGGTACGAGCAGTACTTC; CDR3 protein: CASSVDPGDKGYEQYF
CDR3 length: 16; clone size: many; D gene: -; J gene: TRBJ2-2; V gene: TRBV5-1; CDR3 DNA: TGCGCCAGCAGCTTGGATGTGGGGCCGGGGACCGGGGAGCTGTTTTTT; CDR3 protein: CASSLDVGPGTGELFF
CDR3 length: 13; clone size: -; D gene: -; J gene: TRBJ2-1; V gene: TRBV7-3; CDR3 DNA: TGTGCCAGCAGCCAGGGATCACACAATGAGCAGTTCTTC; CDR3 protein: CASSQGSHNEQFF
CDR3 length: 15; clone size: once; D gene: -; J gene: TRBJ1-3; V gene: TRBV6-1; CDR3 DNA: TGTGCCAGCAGTGAAAGGGGGACAACTGGAAACACCATATATTTT; CDR3 protein: CASSERGTTGNTIYF
CDR3 length: 14; clone size: -; D gene: -; J gene: TRBJ1-5; V gene: TRBV28; CDR3 DNA: TGTGCCAGCAGTTTATGGCAGGATAAACAGCCCCAGCATTTT; CDR3 protein: CASSLWQDKQPQHF
CDR3 length: 15; clone size: -; D gene: -; J gene: TRBJ2-1; V gene: TRBV7-7; CDR3 DNA: TGTGCCAGCAGTTTTTTGGCGGGTCCAGACAATGAGCAGTTCTTC; CDR3 protein: CASSFLAGPDNEQFF
CDR3 length: 15; clone size: -; D gene: TRBD1; J gene: TRBJ1-1; V gene: TRBV2; CDR3 DNA: TGTGCCAGCAGATCATTGGGACAGGGTAACACTGAAGCTTTCTTT; CDR3 protein: CASRSLGQGNTEAFF
CDR3 length: 14; clone size: few; D gene: -; J gene: TRBJ1-1; V gene: TRBV18; CDR3 DNA: TGTGCCAGCTCACCTCGGTCTGGCGAGACTGAAGCTTTCTTT; CDR3 protein: CASSPRSGETEAFF
CDR3 length: 13; clone size: -; D gene: -; J gene: TRBJ1-1; V gene: TRBV7-8; CDR3 DNA: TGTGCCAGCAGCTTAAAGTGGAACACTGAAGCTTTCTTT; CDR3 protein: CASSLKWNTEAFF
CDR3 length: 14; clone size: -; D gene: -; J gene: TRBJ1-1; V gene: TRBV7-3; CDR3 DNA: TGTGCCAGCAGCGATGGCCCCGCGAACACTGAAGCTTTCTTT; CDR3 protein: CASSDGPANTEAFF
CDR3 length: 15; clone size: -; D gene: TRBD1; J gene: TRBJ2-2; V gene: TRBV6-5; CDR3 DNA: TGTGCCAGCAGTTACACAGGGGGCGTTGCCGGGGAGCTGTTTTTT; CDR3 protein: CASSYTGGVAGELFF
CDR3 length: 13; clone size: -; D gene: -; J gene: TRBJ1-1; V gene: TRBV5-6; CDR3 DNA: TGTGCCAGCAGCTGGGGCCAGGGCCCTGAAGCTTTCTTT; CDR3 protein: CASSWGQGPEAFF
CDR3 length: 12; clone size: -; D gene: -; J gene: TRBJ2-7; V gene: TRBV28; CDR3 DNA: TGTGCCAGTAGGGACGGGTCTGTGGAGCAGTACTTC; CDR3 protein: CASRDGSVEQYF
CDR3 length: 12; clone size: -; D gene: -; J gene: TRBJ2-5; V gene: TRBV4-2; CDR3 DNA: TGTGCCAGCAGCCAAGACAGGGAGACCCAGTACTTC; CDR3 protein: CASSQDRETQYF
CDR3 length: 16; clone size: -; D gene: TRBD2; J gene: TRBJ2-5; V gene: TRBV15; CDR3 DNA: TGTGCCACCAGCGTCGGACTAGCGGGGGTACAAGAGACCCAGTACTTC; CDR3 protein: CATSVGLAGVQETQYF
CDR3 length: 13; clone size: -; D gene: -; J gene: TRBJ2-7; V gene: TRBV24-1; CDR3 DNA: TGTGCCACCAGTGCCTCCGGGTACTACGAGCAGTACTTC; CDR3 protein: CATSASGYYEQYF
CDR3 length: 15; clone size: once; D gene: -; J gene: TRBJ1-1; V gene: TRBV6-5; CDR3 DNA: TGTGCCAGCAGTTACTCGATTGGTATGAACACTGAAGCTTTCTTT; CDR3 protein: CASSYSIGMNTEAFF
CDR3 length: 14; clone size: few; D gene: TRBD1; J gene: TRBJ1-1; V gene: TRBV28; CDR3 DNA: TGTGCCAGCAGTGCCAGGACAGGGGGCACTGAAGCTTTCTTT; CDR3 protein: CASSARTGGTEAFF
CDR3 length: 15; clone size: -; D gene: TRBD1; J gene: TRBJ2-7; V gene: TRBV27; CDR3 DNA: TGTGCCAGCAGGCGACAGGGGGCCTACTCCTACGAGCAGTACTTC; CDR3 protein: CASRRQGAYSYEQYF
CDR3 length: 14; clone size: -; D gene: -; J gene: TRBJ1-6; V gene: TRBV7-9; CDR3 DNA: TGTGCCAGCAGCCTTATCGAGGGCGCGTCACCCCTCCACTTT; CDR3 protein: CASSLIEGASPLHF
CDR3 length: 13; clone size: -; D gene: -; J gene: TRBJ1-1; V gene: TRBV4-1; CDR3 DNA: TGCGCCAGCAGCGGTTTGGCAGATGTGCGAGCTTTCTTT; CDR3 protein: CASSGLADVRAFF